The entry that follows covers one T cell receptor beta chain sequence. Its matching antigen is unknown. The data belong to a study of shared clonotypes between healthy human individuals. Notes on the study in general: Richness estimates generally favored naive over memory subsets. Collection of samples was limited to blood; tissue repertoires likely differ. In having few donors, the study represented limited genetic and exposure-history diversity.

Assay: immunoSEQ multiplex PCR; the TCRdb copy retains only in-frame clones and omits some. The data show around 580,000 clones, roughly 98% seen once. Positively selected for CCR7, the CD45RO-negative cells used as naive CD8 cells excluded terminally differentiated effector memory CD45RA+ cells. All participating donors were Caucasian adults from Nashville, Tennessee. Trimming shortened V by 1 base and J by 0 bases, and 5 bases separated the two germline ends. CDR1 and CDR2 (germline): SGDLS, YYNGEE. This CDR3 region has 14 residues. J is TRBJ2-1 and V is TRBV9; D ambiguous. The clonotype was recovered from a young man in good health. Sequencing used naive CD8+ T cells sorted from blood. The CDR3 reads CASSVYSSYNEQFF. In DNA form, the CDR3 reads TGTGCCAGCAGCGTATACAGCTCCTACAATGAGCAGTTCTTC.